This TCR beta chain stems from a study of cytomegalovirus exposure and HLA in healthy donors. Clones were sequenced by immunoSEQ multiplex PCR, and TCRdb holds only the in-frame ones, with some missing. The data show fewer than 250,000 clones, around nine tenths seen once. V was pared by 3 bases and J by 8 bases, with 6 bases of the junction left unmatched. The CDR3 contains 15 residues. Germline CDR1 and CDR2: MNHNS and SASEGT. Input material: PBMCs. The chain combines TRBV6-1 with TRBJ1-4, with 10 bases lining up with TRBD1. This sequence was found in a man aged 18-30 years in good health and CMV-seronegative. The chain's CDR3 is CASSETTGGAEKLFF. The CDR3 DNA is TGTGCCAGCAGTGAGACGACAGGGGGCGCGGAAAAACTGTTTTTT.